Below, one T cell receptor beta chain is given with its context. The data stem from a study of relationships among human T cell subsets. The CDR3 consists of 15 residues. The V gene's germline CDR1 is ENHRY and CDR2 SYGVKD. The V segment lost 2 bases and the J segment 6 bases; nucleotides outside the gene matches: 6. From mRNA, alpha and beta CDR3 regions were amplified using semiquantitative ARM-PCR. ARM-PCR used tagged nested gene-specific primers, then communal superprimers for exponential amplification. Nested primers were removed by exonuclease before the second PCR round. One entry per CDR3 protein, called by TCRdb with MiXCR from the multiplex PCR reads. The table includes about 14,000 distinct CDR3 sequences, about 60% detected once. CD4+ cells were positively selected first, then anti-CD25 beads isolated CD4+CD25+ regulatory T cells.

Input material: Tregs sorted from blood. This clonotype was obtained from a man in his forties in good health. The chain combines TRBV10-3 with TRBJ2-3; 9 positions agree with TRBD2. The CDR3 here is CAISESGRPGDTQYF. The CDR3 DNA reads TGTGCCATCAGTGAGAGCGGGAGGCCGGGGGATACGCAGTATTTT.